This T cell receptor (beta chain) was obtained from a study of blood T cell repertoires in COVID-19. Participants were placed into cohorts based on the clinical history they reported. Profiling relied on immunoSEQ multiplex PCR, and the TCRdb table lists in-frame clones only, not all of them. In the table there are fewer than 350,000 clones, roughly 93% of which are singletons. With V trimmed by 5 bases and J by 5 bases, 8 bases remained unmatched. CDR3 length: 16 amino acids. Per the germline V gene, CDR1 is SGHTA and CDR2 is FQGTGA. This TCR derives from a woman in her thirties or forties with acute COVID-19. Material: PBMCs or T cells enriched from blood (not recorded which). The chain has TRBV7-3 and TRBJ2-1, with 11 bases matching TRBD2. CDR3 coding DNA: TGTGCCAGCAGCGCCTCCGGGACTAGCGGAGACAATGAGCAGTTCTTC. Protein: CASSASGTSGDNEQFF.